Sequencing of this T cell receptor (beta chain) was carried out in a study of cytomegalovirus exposure and HLA in healthy donors. Regarding the study as a whole: A later analysis linked around 15,000 TCR beta sequences to HLA alleles at 0.05 false discovery rate. Based on reports, TCR beta sequences accurately predicted HLA-A and HLA-B alleles for most subjects. In a later analysis, a genetic analysis reported fewer productive-TCR N-insertions in an Asian-associated ancestry cluster than the cohort average.

CDR3 length: 13 amino acids. Germline V gene data show CDR1 as SQVTM and CDR2 as ANQGSEA. V lost 5 bases, J lost 11 bases, and 21 bases lay in between. Of note for this clone: Its target is unknown.

The study ran its PCR with 60 Vbeta and 13 Jbeta primers. Profiled with immunoSEQ multiplex PCR; TCRdb holds only in-frame clones, not every one. The sample's table shows about 130,000 clones. Sequenced input: PBMCs. The chain carries TRBV29-1 and TRBJ1-1; perhaps TRBD1 as D (6 bases). The sequence was obtained from a man between 18 and 35 years old in good health and CMV-seronegative. CDR3 DNA: TGCAGCGTTCAGACAGGCCATTCGAGGTCGGCTTTCTTT. Residues: CSVQTGHSRSAFF. Drawing the rest from reference TRBV29-1 and TRBJ1-1, the complete variable domain is SAVISQKPSRDICQRGTSLTIQCQVDSQVTMMFWYRQQPGQSLTLIATANQGSEATYESGFVIDKFPISRPNLTFSTLTVSNMSPEDSSIYLCSVQTGHSRSAFFGQGTRLTVV.